The source of this T cell receptor beta chain is a study of blood T cell repertoires in COVID-19. Germline V gene sequence: CDR1 PRHDT, CDR2 FYEKMQ (reference sequence). The CDR3 consists of 18 residues. V was trimmed by 0 bases and J by 1 base, leaving 13 bases between them. Some clones are missing from TCRdb's copy, which holds only in-frame ones; the method was immunoSEQ multiplex PCR. The data contain approximately 200,000 clones, roughly 83% of them singletons. The V gene is TRBV13, the J gene TRBJ1-6, with D uncertain. The receptor was derived from a woman in her thirties who had recovered from COVID-19. Sequencing input: PBMCs or T cells enriched from blood (not recorded which). The CDR3 protein is CASSLGSPRGSYNSPLHF. The CDR3 DNA reads TGTGCCAGCAGCTTAGGATCGCCGAGAGGATCCTATAATTCACCCCTCCACTTT.